These T cell receptor beta chains were read from a single sample in a study of T cells after yellow fever vaccination. From the 5' RACE reads, TCRdb called clonotypes with MiXCR, one entry per CDR3 protein. Found here are some 300,000 distinct CDR3 sequences, 7.5% to 9% of them singletons; the top ten hold about 3.5%. The source material was CD4+ T cells sorted from PBMCs, sampled 5 days after the yellow fever booster vaccination. These receptors came from a man aged 18 to 30 who received the YFV17D yellow fever vaccine. The CDR3 runs from the conserved cysteine through the conserved F or W. A D gene is named only where the DNA matches it firmly. Clone size is given for some rows only: seen once, a few or many times, or a class if the clone is expanded.

j_call: TRBJ2-5
d_call: TRBD2
v_call: TRBV5-1
clone_size: NA
cdr3_nt: TGCGCCAGCAGTCCCGGACTAGCGGGGGGGCCGGGGCAAGAGACCCAGTACTTC
cdr3_aa: CASSPGLAGGPGQETQYF

j_call: TRBJ2-1
d_call: TRBD2
v_call: TRBV20-1
clone_size: many
cdr3_nt: TGCAGTGCTCCATACCCGGGACTAGCGGATAATGAGCAGTTCTTC
cdr3_aa: CSAPYPGLADNEQFF

j_call: TRBJ2-3
d_call: TRBD1
v_call: TRBV10-3
clone_size: few
cdr3_nt: TGTGCCATCAGTGAGAGACAGGGGGAAGATACGCAGTATTTT
cdr3_aa: CAISERQGEDTQYF

j_call: TRBJ1-2
d_call: TRBD1
v_call: TRBV4-2
clone_size: NA
cdr3_nt: TGTGCCAGCAGCCAAGACTCCAGGGGGCCAGGTGGCTACACCTTC
cdr3_aa: CASSQDSRGPGGYTF

j_call: TRBJ1-2
d_call: NA
v_call: TRBV7-6
clone_size: NA
cdr3_nt: TGTGCCAGCAGCTTAGCGTTGGGGGTCAGCTACACCTTC
cdr3_aa: CASSLALGVSYTF

j_call: TRBJ2-1
d_call: NA
v_call: TRBV11-3
clone_size: few
cdr3_nt: TGTGCCAGCAGCGCCAGCTACAATGAGCAGTTCTTC
cdr3_aa: CASSASYNEQFF

j_call: TRBJ2-2
d_call: NA
v_call: TRBV12-3/TRBV12-4
clone_size: NA
cdr3_nt: TGTGCCAGCAGGCTACAGGTGAACACCGGGGAGCTGTTTTTT
cdr3_aa: CASRLQVNTGELFF

j_call: TRBJ2-3
d_call: NA
v_call: TRBV7-2
clone_size: few
cdr3_nt: TGTGCCAGCAGGGAACGGGTCGGTAGCACAGATACGCAGTATTTT
cdr3_aa: CASRERVGSTDTQYF

j_call: TRBJ2-4
d_call: NA
v_call: TRBV7-2
clone_size: NA
cdr3_nt: TGTGCCGTCGGGGGGCCGGCCAAAAACATTCAGTACTTC
cdr3_aa: CAVGGPAKNIQYF

j_call: TRBJ2-1
d_call: TRBD1
v_call: TRBV6-5
clone_size: many
cdr3_nt: TGTGCCAGCAGTCCCAGGGGGCCGGCCTACAATGAGCAGTTCTTC
cdr3_aa: CASSPRGPAYNEQFF

j_call: TRBJ2-6
d_call: NA
v_call: TRBV7-3
clone_size: NA
cdr3_nt: TGTGACAGCAGTTTTACCGGGTCGCCCTCTGGGGCCAACGTCCTGTCTTTC
cdr3_aa: CDSSFTGSPSGANVLSF

j_call: TRBJ1-1
d_call: NA
v_call: TRBV7-6
clone_size: few
cdr3_nt: TGTGCCAGCAGCTTAGATCCAGAGGGCACTGAAGCTTTCTTT
cdr3_aa: CASSLDPEGTEAFF